Presented here are 27 T cell receptor beta chains from one specimen sequenced in a study of cytomegalovirus exposure and HLA in healthy donors. The study ran its PCR with 60 Vbeta and 13 Jbeta primers. Profiling relied on immunoSEQ multiplex PCR, and the TCRdb table lists in-frame clones only, not all of them. The data show around 77,000 clones, with around 78% seen just once and 3.4% held by the top ten. Sample: PBMCs. The receptors stem from a man between 35 and 55 years old in good health and CMV-seronegative.

In its sample, this clone was seen once. V and J are TRBV6-5 and TRBJ1-1; possible D gene TRBD1, 5 bases. The CDR3 has 14 residues. Germline-derived CDR1 and CDR2 are MNHEY and SVGAGI. V lost 6 bases and J lost 2, with 13 bases in between. The CDR3 reads CASRTDGTNTEAFF. For the CDR3, the DNA is TGTGCCAGCAGGACAGACGGAACTAACACTGAAGCTTTCTTT.

The chain carries TRBV11-3 and TRBJ1-2; D is ambiguous. V shed 1 base and J shed 7 bases, with 10 bases lying between them. Germline CDR1 SGHNT, CDR2 YENEEA. This CDR3 contains 13 residues. CDR3 protein: CASSLGPGGGYTF. The CDR3, as DNA: TGTGCCAGCAGCTTAGGCCCCGGTGGTGGCTACACCTTC.

The chain is built from TRBV14 and TRBJ2-7; 10 nucleotides agree with TRBD1. Germline lookup yields CDR1 SGHDN and CDR2 FVKESK. Trimming cost V 5 bases and J 4 bases; bases outside gene matches: 8. CDR3 length equals 15 residues. The CDR3 nucleotides are TGTGCCAGCAGCAAGGGACAGGGGAGGGGGTACGAGCAGTACTTC. As protein: CASSKGQGRGYEQYF.

The chain uses TRBV5-1 and TRBJ2-2; TRBD1 aligns across 8 bases. The CDR3 loop spans 17 amino acids. V gave up 3 bases and J gave up 5 bases; unmatched junction bases: 12. CDR1 and CDR2 from the germline V gene are SGHRS and YFSETQ. CDR3 coding DNA: TGCGCCAGCAGCTGGACCCCGCAGGGGGCTGGAACCGGGGAGCTGTTTTTT. Protein sequence: CASSWTPQGAGTGELFF.

V and J are TRBV7-3 and TRBJ1-2, with D possibly matching TRBD1 (5 bases). There are 15 residues in the CDR3. Germline V gene sequence: CDR1 SGHTA, CDR2 FQGTGA. V was trimmed by 5 bases and J by 3 bases, leaving 16 bases between them. The DNA of the CDR3 is TGTGCCAGCAGCCCGAGGAGGGGATCCGACTATGGCTACACCTTC. Translated: CASSPRRGSDYGYTF. The full variable domain, with the rest looked up from reference TRBV7-3 and TRBJ1-2, is GAGVSQTPSNKVTEKGKYVELRCDPISGHTALYWYRQSLGQGPEFLIYFQGTGAADDSGLPNDRFFAVRPEGSVSTLKIQRTERGDSAVYLCASSPRRGSDYGYTFGSGTRLTVV.

The chain uses TRBV25-1 and TRBJ2-7, with D possibly being TRBD2 (7 bases). The CDR3 has 14 residues. Looked up from germline, CDR1 is MGHDK and CDR2 is SYGVNS. The ends were cut back, 1 base at V and 4 bases at J, with 11 bases in the middle. The CDR3 DNA follows: TGTGCCAGCAGTGAATCACGGGGGGCGTACGAGCAGTACTTC. Its translation is CASSESRGAYEQYF.

The chain is built from TRBV27 and TRBJ1-2; D perhaps matches TRBD1 (6 bases). The CDR3 length is 14 residues. The V gene lost 7 bases and the J gene lost 7 bases, with 19 bases spanning the gap. Germline V gives CDR1 MNHEY, CDR2 SMNVEV (reference sequence). This CDR3 reads CASTLNRDVVGYTF. The CDR3 DNA follows: TGTGCCAGCACCTTGAACAGGGATGTGGTTGGCTACACCTTC.

In regard to this clone: Other nucleotide sequences in the sample specify the same CDR3. The CDR3 bases are TGTGCTAGCGCCGAGGCGGGGGCCGGTCAGCCCCAGCATTTT. This codes for CASAEAGAGQPQHF. V gene TRBV7-7 combines with J gene TRBJ1-5; D perhaps matches TRBD1 (6 bases). CDR3 size: 14 residues. Per germline, CDR1 SSHAT and CDR2 FNYEAQ (reference sequence).

The chain combines TRBV5-1 with TRBJ1-3; perhaps TRBD1 as D (6 bases). Trimming left V 3 bases short and J 3 bases short, with 13 bases between. This CDR3 has 15 amino acids. Germline CDR1 SGHRS, CDR2 YFSETQ. CDR3 coding DNA: TGCGCCAGCAGCTCACAGGGCCTCGGTGGAAACACCATATATTTT. It specifies CASSSQGLGGNTIYF.

The chain joins TRBV5-6 to TRBJ1-5, with unresolved D. This CDR3 region has 14 residues. CDR1 and CDR2 from the germline V gene are SGHDT and YYEEEE. The germline V and J ends were trimmed by 0 bases and 4 bases, with 8 bases remaining between them. The DNA of the CDR3 is TGTGCCAGCAGCTTGGGGCAGAATAATCAGCCCCAGCATTTT. This gives the protein CASSLGQNNQPQHF.

The J gene is TRBJ2-7, the V gene TRBV30; D ambiguous. This CDR3 region has 13 residues. V lost 2 bases, J lost 0 bases, and 8 bases lay in between. Germline CDR1 is GTSNPN and CDR2 is SVGIG (reference sequence). In nucleotides, the CDR3 is TGTGCCTGGAGTTGGGCTTTCTCCTACGAGCAGTACTTC. Encoded protein: CAWSWAFSYEQYF.

The chain is built from TRBV9 and TRBJ2-3; D is ambiguous. Trimming stripped 4 bases from V and 2 bases from J, with 23 bases between. Germline lookup yields CDR1 SGDLS and CDR2 YYNGEE. This CDR3 contains 18 residues. CDR3 residues: CASSLNTGVEVDTDTQYF. CDR3 DNA: TGTGCCAGCAGCCTCAACACCGGAGTTGAAGTGGACACAGATACGCAGTATTTT. Full variable domain (outside the CDR3, taken from reference TRBV9 and TRBJ2-3): DSGVTQTPKHLITATGQRVTLRCSPRSGDLSVYWYQQSLDQGLQFLIQYYNGEERAKGNILERFSAQQFPDLHSELNLSSLELGDSALYFCASSLNTGVEVDTDTQYFGPGTRLTVL.

The rearrangement uses TRBV7-9 and TRBJ2-1, with TRBD2 as a possible D gene (6 bases). Germline V gene lookup returns CDR1 SEHNR and CDR2 FQNEAQ (reference sequence). The CDR3 has 14 residues. V lost 4 bases and J 4 bases, leaving 11 bases between the germline ends. The CDR3 loop reads CASSSSEYYNEQFF. The DNA of the CDR3 is TGTGCCAGCAGCTCTAGCGAGTATTACAATGAGCAGTTCTTC.

V usage is TRBV6-5 and J usage is TRBJ2-2, with TRBD2 matching 7 bases. V shed 8 bases and J 2 bases; nucleotides not matched to a gene: 5. Germline loops: CDR1 MNHEY, CDR2 SVGAGI. The CDR3 has 14 residues. CDR3 coding DNA: TGTGCCAGCGGGGAGGGAGTCAACACCGGGGAGCTGTTTTTT. It yields the protein CASGEGVNTGELFF.

This rearrangement joins TRBV28 to TRBJ2-7; TRBD1 matches 8 bases. Per the germline V gene, CDR1 is MDHEN and CDR2 is SYDVKM. The CDR3 has 14 amino acids. V was pared by 5 bases and J by 4 bases, with 7 bases of the junction left unmatched. Written as DNA, the CDR3 is TGTGCCAGCAGTCCTCGGACAGGGCCGTACGAGCAGTACTTC. It translates to CASSPRTGPYEQYF.

The rearrangement uses TRBV7-2 and TRBJ2-2, with 13 bases aligning to TRBD2. CDR3 length: 18 amino acids. Germline CDR1 and CDR2: SGHTA and FQGNSA. V was pared by 2 bases and J by 7 bases, with 10 bases of the junction left unmatched. The CDR3, as DNA: TGTGCCAGCAGCTTACGACTAGCGGGGGGTCACCCGGACGGGGAGCTGTTTTTT. Translation gives CASSLRLAGGHPDGELFF.

This chain uses TRBV28 with TRBJ1-6; TRBD1 agrees at 7 bases. V shed 4 bases, J shed 7 bases, and the junction held 7 bases outside the gene matches. The germline V gene has CDR1 MDHEN and CDR2 SYDVKM. The CDR3 spans 15 residues. The CDR3 DNA is TGTGCCAGCAGTTGGATGGGACAGTACAATTCACCCCTCCACTTT. This sequence encodes CASSWMGQYNSPLHF.

This clone has only a few counts. In DNA, the CDR3 is TGCGCCAGCAGTGAACGGCCGGGTGAAAAACTGTTTTTT. Its translation: CASSERPGEKLFF. V is TRBV10-1 and J is TRBJ1-4; D uncertain. Trimming pared 3 bases from V and 7 bases from J, leaving 9 bases between. The CDR3 is 13 residues long. From germline, CDR1 is WNHNN and CDR2 SYGVQD (reference sequence).

This rearrangement joins TRBV28 to TRBJ2-1, with TRBD2 matching 7 bases. Germline V CDR1 and CDR2: MDHEN, SYDVKM. Trimming took 9 bases from V and 0 from J; bases not matched to a gene: 11. The CDR3 contains 16 residues. The CDR3 DNA sequence: TGTGCCAGTCTTTGGGGGGGGGAATACTCCTACAATGAGCAGTTCTTC. Translating it yields CASLWGGEYSYNEQFF.

CDR3 bases: TGTGCCAGCAGTTTCCGCGACAGGGTTTCTATCGGGGAGCTGTTTTTT. This codes for CASSFRDRVSIGELFF. J is TRBJ2-2 and V is TRBV27, with TRBD1 matching over 7 bases. Germline CDR1 MNHEY, CDR2 SMNVEV (reference sequence). The CDR3 has 16 residues. V lost 3 bases and J lost 7; bases outside the gene matches: 11.

The V and J genes are TRBV7-2 and TRBJ1-6, with D perhaps TRBD1 (6 bases). Trimming took off 5 bases at V and 8 bases at J, with 16 bases between the two ends. The CDR3 consists of 15 residues. Germline lookup yields CDR1 SGHTA and CDR2 FQGNSA. The CDR3 region has the DNA TGTGCCAGCAGCCCCCGGGGGGCTAGGGATTCACCCCTCCACTTT. Protein product: CASSPRGARDSPLHF.

This clone has only a few counts. The rearrangement joins TRBV29-1 to TRBJ2-2; a possible D gene is TRBD1 (6 bases). Trimming stripped 6 bases from V and 7 bases from J, with 12 bases between. The CDR3 loop spans 12 amino acids. Germline assignment: CDR1 SQVTM and CDR2 ANQGSEA. DNA for the CDR3: TGCAGCGTGAACAGGGAAGGCGGGGAGCTGTTTTTT. Amino acid sequence: CSVNREGGELFF.

The chain employs TRBV4-1 and TRBJ2-2; D is undetermined. The CDR3 has 14 amino acids. The ends were cut back, 11 bases at V and 8 bases at J, with 21 bases in the middle. Germline V lookup: CDR1 MGHRA, CDR2 YSYEKL. CDR3 sequence: CASRLRNEVGELFF. CDR3 bases: TGCGCCTCGCGGCTCCGCAACGAAGTAGGGGAGCTGTTTTTT.

J is TRBJ2-3 and V is TRBV18; D not resolved. This CDR3 has 15 residues. V lost 3 bases and J lost 2, with 12 bases in between. Germline V lookup: CDR1 KGHSH, CDR2 LQKENI. The CDR3 DNA sequence: TGTGCCAGCTCACCCCTGCCCACTTCCACAGATACGCAGTATTTT. It translates to CASSPLPTSTDTQYF.

The chain carries TRBV19 and TRBJ1-1; a weak D match, TRBD1 (5 bases). Trimming shortened V by 5 bases and J by 4 bases, and 14 bases separated the two germline ends. The CDR3 length is 14 residues. Germline V gives CDR1 LNHDA, CDR2 SQIVND (reference sequence). The CDR3 bases are TGTGCCAGTAGTGCGGGGGTTGAGGGCACTGAAGCTTTCTTT. Encoded protein: CASSAGVEGTEAFF.

This clone was observed once. V is TRBV7-8 and J is TRBJ2-5, with 13 bases matching TRBD2. The CDR3 is made up of 16 amino acids. Germline V gene lookup returns CDR1 SGHVS and CDR2 FQNEAQ. V was pared by 4 bases and J by 1 base, with 3 bases of the junction left unmatched. The chain's CDR3 is CASSWGTSGVQETQYF. The CDR3 DNA reads as TGTGCCAGCAGCTGGGGGACTAGCGGGGTCCAAGAGACCCAGTACTTC.

The chain links TRBV7-9 to TRBJ1-1; a weak D match, TRBD1 (5 bases). V was shortened by 6 bases and J by 6 bases, with 20 bases between the two germline ends. Germline V gene data show CDR1 as SEHNR and CDR2 as FQNEAQ (reference sequence). The CDR3 covers 15 residues. CDR3 amino acids: CASRGGYRSGPEAFF. CDR3 nucleotide sequence: TGTGCCAGCAGGGGGGGTTACAGGTCGGGGCCTGAAGCTTTCTTT.